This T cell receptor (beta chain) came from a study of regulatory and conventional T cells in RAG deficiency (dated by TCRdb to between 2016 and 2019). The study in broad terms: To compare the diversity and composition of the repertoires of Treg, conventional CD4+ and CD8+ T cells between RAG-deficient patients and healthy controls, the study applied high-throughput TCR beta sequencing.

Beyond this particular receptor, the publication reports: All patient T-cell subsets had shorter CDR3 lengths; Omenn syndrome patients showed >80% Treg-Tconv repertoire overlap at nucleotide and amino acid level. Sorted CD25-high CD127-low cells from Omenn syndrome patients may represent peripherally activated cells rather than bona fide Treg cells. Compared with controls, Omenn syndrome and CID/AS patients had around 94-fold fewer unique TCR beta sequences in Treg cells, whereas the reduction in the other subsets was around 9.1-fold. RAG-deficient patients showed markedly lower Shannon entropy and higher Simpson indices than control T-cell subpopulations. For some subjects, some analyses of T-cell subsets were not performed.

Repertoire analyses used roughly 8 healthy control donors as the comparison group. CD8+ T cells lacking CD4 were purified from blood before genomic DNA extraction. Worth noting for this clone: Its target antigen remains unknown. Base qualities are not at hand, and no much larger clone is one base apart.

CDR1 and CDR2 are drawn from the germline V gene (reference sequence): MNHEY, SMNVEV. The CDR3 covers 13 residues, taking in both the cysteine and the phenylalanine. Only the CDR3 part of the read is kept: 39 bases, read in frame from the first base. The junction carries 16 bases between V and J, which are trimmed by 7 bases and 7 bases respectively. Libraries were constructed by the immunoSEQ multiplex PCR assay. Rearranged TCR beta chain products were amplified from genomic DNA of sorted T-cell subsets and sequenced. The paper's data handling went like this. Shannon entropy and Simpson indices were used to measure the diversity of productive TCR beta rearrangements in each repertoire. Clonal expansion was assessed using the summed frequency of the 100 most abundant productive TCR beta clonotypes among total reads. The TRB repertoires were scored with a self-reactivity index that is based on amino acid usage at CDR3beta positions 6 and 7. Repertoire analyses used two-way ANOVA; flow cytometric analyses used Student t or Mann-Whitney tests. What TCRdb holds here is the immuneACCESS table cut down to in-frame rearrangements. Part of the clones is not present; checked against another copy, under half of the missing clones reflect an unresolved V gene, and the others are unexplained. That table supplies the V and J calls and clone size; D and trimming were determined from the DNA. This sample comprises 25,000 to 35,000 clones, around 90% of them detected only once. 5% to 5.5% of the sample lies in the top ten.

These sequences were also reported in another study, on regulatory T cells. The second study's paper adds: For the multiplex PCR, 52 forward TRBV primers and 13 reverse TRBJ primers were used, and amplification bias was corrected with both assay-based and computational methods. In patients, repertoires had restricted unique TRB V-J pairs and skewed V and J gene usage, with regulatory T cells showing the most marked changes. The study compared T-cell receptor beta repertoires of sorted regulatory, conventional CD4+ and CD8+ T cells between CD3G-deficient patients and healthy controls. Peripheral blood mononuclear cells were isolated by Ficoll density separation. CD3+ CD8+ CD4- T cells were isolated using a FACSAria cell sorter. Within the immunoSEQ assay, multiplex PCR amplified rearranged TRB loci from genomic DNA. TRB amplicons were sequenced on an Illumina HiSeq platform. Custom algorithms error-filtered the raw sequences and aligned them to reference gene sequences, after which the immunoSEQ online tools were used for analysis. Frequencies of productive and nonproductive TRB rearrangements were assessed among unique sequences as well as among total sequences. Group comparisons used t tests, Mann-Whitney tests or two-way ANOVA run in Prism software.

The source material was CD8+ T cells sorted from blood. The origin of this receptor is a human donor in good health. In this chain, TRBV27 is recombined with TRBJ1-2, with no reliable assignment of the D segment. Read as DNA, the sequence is TGTGCCAGCATGACCTATCGCTCGGGTGGCTACACCTTC. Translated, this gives CASMTYRSGGYTF.